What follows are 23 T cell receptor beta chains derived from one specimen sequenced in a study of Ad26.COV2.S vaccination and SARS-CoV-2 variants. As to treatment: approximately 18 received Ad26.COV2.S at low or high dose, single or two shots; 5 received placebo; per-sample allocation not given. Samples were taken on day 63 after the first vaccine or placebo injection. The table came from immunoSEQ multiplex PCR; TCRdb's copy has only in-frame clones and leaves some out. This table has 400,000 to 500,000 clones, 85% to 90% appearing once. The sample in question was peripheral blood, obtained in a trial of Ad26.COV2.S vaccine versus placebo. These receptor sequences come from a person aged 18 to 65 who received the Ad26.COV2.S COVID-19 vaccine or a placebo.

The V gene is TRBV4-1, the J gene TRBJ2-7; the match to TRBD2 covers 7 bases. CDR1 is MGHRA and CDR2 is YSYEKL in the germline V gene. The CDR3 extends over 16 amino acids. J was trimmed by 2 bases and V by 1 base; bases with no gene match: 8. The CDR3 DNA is TGCGCCAGCAGCCAAGGTTCGGGGGGTGGGACCTACGAGCAGTACTTC. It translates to CASSQGSGGGTYEQYF.

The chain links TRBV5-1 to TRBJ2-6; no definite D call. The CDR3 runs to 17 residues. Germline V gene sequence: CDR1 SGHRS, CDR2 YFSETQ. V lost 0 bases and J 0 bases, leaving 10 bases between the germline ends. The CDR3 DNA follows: TGCGCCAGCAGCTTGGATGTAGGAGACTCTGGGGCCAACGTCCTGACTTTC. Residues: CASSLDVGDSGANVLTF.

CDR3 residues: CASSTGDRVIPEAFF. The DNA of the CDR3 is TGTGCCAGCAGCACCGGGGACAGGGTAATCCCTGAAGCTTTCTTT. This chain joins TRBV9 and TRBJ1-1; 9 bases agree with TRBD1. CDR1 and CDR2 (germline): SGDLS, YYNGEE. V dropped 4 bases and J dropped 6; count of bases not matched to a gene: 10. CDR3 length equals 15 residues.

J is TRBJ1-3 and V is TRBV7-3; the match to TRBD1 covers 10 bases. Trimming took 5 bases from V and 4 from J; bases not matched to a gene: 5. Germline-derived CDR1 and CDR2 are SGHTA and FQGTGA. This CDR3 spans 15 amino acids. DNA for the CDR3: TGTGCCAGCAGCGCGACAGGGGGCTCAGGAAACACCATATATTTT. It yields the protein CASSATGGSGNTIYF.

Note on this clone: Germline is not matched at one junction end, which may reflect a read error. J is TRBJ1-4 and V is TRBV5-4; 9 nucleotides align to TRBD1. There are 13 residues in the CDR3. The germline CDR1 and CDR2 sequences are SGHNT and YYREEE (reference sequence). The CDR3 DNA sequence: TGTGCCAGCAGTTTAGATCCGGGACAGGGTTTCCATTTT. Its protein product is CASSLDPGQGFHF.

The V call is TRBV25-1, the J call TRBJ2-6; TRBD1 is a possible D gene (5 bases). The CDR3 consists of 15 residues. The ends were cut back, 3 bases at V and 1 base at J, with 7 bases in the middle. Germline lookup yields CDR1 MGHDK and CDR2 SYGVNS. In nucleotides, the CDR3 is TGTGCCAGCAGTGATCAGGGTTCTGGGGCCAACGTCCTGACTTTC. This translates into CASSDQGSGANVLTF.

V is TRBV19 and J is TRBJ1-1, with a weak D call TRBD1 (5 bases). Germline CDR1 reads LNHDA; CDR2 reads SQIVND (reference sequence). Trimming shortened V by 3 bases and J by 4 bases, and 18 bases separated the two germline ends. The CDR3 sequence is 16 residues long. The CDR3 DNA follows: TGTGCCAGTAGTATTGGGGCAGGGTTATCGGCCACTGAAGCTTTCTTT. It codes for CASSIGAGLSATEAFF.

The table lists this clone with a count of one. DNA for the CDR3: TGTGCCAGCAGCTGGACGAGCTATAATTCACCCCTCCACTTT. This sequence encodes CASSWTSYNSPLHF. The genes are TRBV28 and TRBJ1-6; D gene uncertain. The V gene's germline CDR1 is MDHEN and CDR2 SYDVKM. This CDR3 comprises 14 residues. V lost 6 bases and J 3 bases, leaving 9 bases between the germline ends. The complete variable domain, with remaining parts taken from reference TRBV28 and TRBJ1-6, reads DVKVTQSSRYLVKRTGEKVFLECVQDMDHENMFWYRQDPGLGLRLIYFSYDVKMKEKGDIPEGYSVSREKKERFSLILESASTNQTSMYLCASSWTSYNSPLHFGNGTRLTVT.

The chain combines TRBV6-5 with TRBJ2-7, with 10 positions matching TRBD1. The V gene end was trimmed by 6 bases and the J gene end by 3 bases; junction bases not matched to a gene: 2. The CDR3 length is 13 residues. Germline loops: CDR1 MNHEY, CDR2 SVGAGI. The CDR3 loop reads CASRGQGVYEQYF. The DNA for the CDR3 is TGTGCCAGCAGAGGACAGGGGGTCTACGAGCAGTACTTC.

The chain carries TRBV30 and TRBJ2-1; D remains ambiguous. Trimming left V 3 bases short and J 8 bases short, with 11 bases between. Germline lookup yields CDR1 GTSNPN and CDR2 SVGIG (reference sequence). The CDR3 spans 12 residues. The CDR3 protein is CAWSPGVHEQFF. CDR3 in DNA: TGTGCCTGGAGCCCAGGAGTCCATGAGCAGTTCTTC.

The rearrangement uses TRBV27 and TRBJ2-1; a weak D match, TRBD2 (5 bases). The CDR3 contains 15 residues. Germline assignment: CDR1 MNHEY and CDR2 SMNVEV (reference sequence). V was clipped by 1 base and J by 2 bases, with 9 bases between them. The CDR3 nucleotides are TGTGCCAGCAGTTTATATACGGGGACCTACAATGAGCAGTTCTTC. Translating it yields CASSLYTGTYNEQFF.

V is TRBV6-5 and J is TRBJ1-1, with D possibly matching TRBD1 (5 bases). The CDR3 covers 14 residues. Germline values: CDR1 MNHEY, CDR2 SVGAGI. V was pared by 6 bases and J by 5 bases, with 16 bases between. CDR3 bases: TGTGCCAGCAGCCTCCGCCAGGGCGGTACTGAAGCTTTCTTT. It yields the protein CASSLRQGGTEAFF.

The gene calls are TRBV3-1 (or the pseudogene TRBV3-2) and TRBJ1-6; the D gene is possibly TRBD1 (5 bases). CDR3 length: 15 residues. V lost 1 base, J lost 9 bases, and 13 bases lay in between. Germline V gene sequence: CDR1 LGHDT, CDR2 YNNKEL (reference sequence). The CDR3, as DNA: TGTGCCAGCAGCCAAGGACAGTTTGGGAGTTCACCCCTCCACTTT. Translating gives CASSQGQFGSSPLHF.

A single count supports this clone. The CDR3 loop is CAWRRRSYNEQFF. Written as DNA, the CDR3 is TGTGCCTGGAGACGGCGATCCTACAATGAGCAGTTCTTC. This chain joins TRBV30 and TRBJ2-1; D call uncertain. The germline V gene encodes CDR1 GTSNPN and CDR2 SVGIG (reference sequence). The V and J ends lost 3 bases and 1 base respectively, with 7 bases between them. The CDR3 is made up of 13 amino acids. The whole variable domain, remainder taken from reference TRBV30 and TRBJ2-1, is SQTIHQWPATLVQPVGSPLSLECTVEGTSNPNLYWYRQAAGRGLQLLFYSVGIGQISSEVPQNLSASRPQDRQFILSSKKLLLSDSGFYLCAWRRRSYNEQFFGPGTRLTVL.

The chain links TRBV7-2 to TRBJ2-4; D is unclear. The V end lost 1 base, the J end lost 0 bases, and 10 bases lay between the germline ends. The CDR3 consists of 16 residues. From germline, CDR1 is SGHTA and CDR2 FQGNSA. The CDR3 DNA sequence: TGTGCCAGCAGCTTAGTGGGTGTGCTAGCCAAAAACATTCAGTACTTC. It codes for CASSLVGVLAKNIQYF.

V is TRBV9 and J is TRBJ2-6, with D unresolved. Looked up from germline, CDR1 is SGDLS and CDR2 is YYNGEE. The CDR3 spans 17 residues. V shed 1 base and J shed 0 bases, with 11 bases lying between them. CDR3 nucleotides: TGTGCCAGCAGCGTAAGACCGGCAAACTCTGGGGCCAACGTCCTGACTTTC. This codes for CASSVRPANSGANVLTF. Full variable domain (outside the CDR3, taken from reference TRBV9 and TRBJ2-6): DSGVTQTPKHLITATGQRVTLRCSPRSGDLSVYWYQQSLDQGLQFLIQYYNGEERAKGNILERFSAQQFPDLHSELNLSSLELGDSALYFCASSVRPANSGANVLTFGAGSRLTVL.

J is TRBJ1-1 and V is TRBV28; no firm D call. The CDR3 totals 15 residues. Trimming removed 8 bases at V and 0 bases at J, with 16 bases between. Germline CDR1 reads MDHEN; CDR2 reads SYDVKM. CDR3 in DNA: TGTGCCAGCCGAATGCAAGACGGTATGAACACTGAAGCTTTCTTT. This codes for CASRMQDGMNTEAFF. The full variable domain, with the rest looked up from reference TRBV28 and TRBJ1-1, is DVKVTQSSRYLVKRTGEKVFLECVQDMDHENMFWYRQDPGLGLRLIYFSYDVKMKEKGDIPEGYSVSREKKERFSLILESASTNQTSMYLCASRMQDGMNTEAFFGQGTRLTVV.

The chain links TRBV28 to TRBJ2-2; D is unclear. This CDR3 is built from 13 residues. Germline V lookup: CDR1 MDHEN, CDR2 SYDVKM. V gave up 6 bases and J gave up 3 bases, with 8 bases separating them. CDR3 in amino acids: CASRFLYTGELFF. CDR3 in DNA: TGTGCCAGCAGGTTCTTGTACACCGGGGAGCTGTTTTTT.

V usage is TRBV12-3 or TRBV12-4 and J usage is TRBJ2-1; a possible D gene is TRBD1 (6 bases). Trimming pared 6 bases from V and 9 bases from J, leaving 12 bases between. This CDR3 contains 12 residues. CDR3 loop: CASRTTGLEQFF. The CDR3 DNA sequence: TGTGCCAGCAGGACAACAGGGCTTGAGCAGTTCTTC.

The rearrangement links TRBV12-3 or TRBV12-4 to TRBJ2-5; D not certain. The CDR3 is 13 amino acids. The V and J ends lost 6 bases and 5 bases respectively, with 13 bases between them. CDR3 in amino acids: CASSPAVRETQYF. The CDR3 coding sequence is TGTGCCAGCAGCCCGGCAGTGCGGGAGACCCAGTACTTC.

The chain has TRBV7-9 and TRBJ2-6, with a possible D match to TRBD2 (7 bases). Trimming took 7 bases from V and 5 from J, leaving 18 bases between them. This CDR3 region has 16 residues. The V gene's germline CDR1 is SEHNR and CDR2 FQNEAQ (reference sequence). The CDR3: CASTQGGGRWANVLTF. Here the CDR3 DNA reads TGTGCCAGCACCCAAGGGGGGGGGCGCTGGGCCAACGTCCTGACTTTC.

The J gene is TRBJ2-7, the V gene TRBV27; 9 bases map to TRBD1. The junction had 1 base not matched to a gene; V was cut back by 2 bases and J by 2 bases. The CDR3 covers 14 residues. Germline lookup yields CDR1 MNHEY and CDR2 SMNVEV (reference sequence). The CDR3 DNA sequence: TGTGCCAGCAGTTTAGGGACAGGGCCCTACGAGCAGTACTTC. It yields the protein CASSLGTGPYEQYF.

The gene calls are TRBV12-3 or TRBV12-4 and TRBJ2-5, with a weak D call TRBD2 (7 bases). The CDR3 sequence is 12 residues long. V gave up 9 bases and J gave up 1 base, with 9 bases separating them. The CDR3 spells CARGGGQETQYF. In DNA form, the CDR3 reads TGTGCCAGGGGAGGGGGCCAAGAGACCCAGTACTTC.